The rows below give T cell receptor beta chains drawn from one sample of a study of response to subunit inactivated influenza vaccine. MiXCR was run by TCRdb on the RT-PCR reads, yielding one entry per CDR3 protein. The sample yields more than 250,000 distinct CDR3 sequences, 20% to 25% seen once. Sequenced material: PBMCs from blood, taken roughly 20 months after vaccination. Source of these receptors: a man aged 45-69 years who received an inactivated influenza vaccine. CDR3s include the opening cysteine and the closing phenylalanine or tryptophan. The order of the fields is CDR3 DNA, CDR3 protein, clone size, J gene, D gene, V gene. A D gene is named only where the DNA matches it firmly. A row's size may be missing; if present it is once, few, many or a size class.

CDR3nt: TGTGCCTGGAGTGTAAACTCCTACGAGCAGTACTTC
CDR3aa: CAWSVNSYEQYF
abundance: -
j_gene: TRBJ2-7
d_gene: -
v_gene: TRBV30

CDR3nt: TGTGCCAGCAGCGCTGACAGGTGGGGGAATCAGCCCCAGCATTTT
CDR3aa: CASSADRWGNQPQHF
abundance: -
j_gene: TRBJ1-5
d_gene: -
v_gene: TRBV7-9

CDR3nt: TGCGCCAGCAGCCAACAGAGGAATCAGCCCCAGCATTTT
CDR3aa: CASSQQRNQPQHF
abundance: -
j_gene: TRBJ1-5
d_gene: -
v_gene: TRBV4-3

CDR3nt: TGTGCCAGCAGCCCCGCGACAGGCCCCCCCTATGGCTACACCTTC
CDR3aa: CASSPATGPPYGYTF
abundance: -
j_gene: TRBJ1-2
d_gene: -
v_gene: TRBV7-2

CDR3nt: TGCAGTGCTGAATCAACCGGGACAACTAATGAAAAACTGTTTTTT
CDR3aa: CSAESTGTTNEKLFF
abundance: -
j_gene: TRBJ1-4
d_gene: -
v_gene: TRBV20-1

CDR3nt: TGTGCCAGCAGCGTAGCGAATCAAGACACCATATATTTT
CDR3aa: CASSVANQDTIYF
abundance: few
j_gene: TRBJ1-3
d_gene: -
v_gene: TRBV9

CDR3nt: TGTGCCACCGGGACAGGTCAAGAGACCCAGTACTTC
CDR3aa: CATGTGQETQYF
abundance: few
j_gene: TRBJ2-5
d_gene: TRBD1
v_gene: TRBV19

CDR3nt: TGTGCCAGCTCACCTAGGACGGAGAACACTGAAGCTTTCTTT
CDR3aa: CASSPRTENTEAFF
abundance: many
j_gene: TRBJ1-1
d_gene: -
v_gene: TRBV18

CDR3nt: TGCGCCAGCAGGGCTAGCGGGAGGCTCAATGAGCAGTTCTTC
CDR3aa: CASRASGRLNEQFF
abundance: few
j_gene: TRBJ2-1
d_gene: TRBD2
v_gene: TRBV4-1

CDR3nt: TGCGCCAGCAGCGAAACGACAGGGGCGGAAGAGACCCAGTACTTC
CDR3aa: CASSETTGAEETQYF
abundance: once
j_gene: TRBJ2-5
d_gene: TRBD1
v_gene: TRBV5-1

CDR3nt: TGTGCCAGCAGCTTCACACCGGGTGCCTTCTATGGCTACACCTTC
CDR3aa: CASSFTPGAFYGYTF
abundance: -
j_gene: TRBJ1-2
d_gene: -
v_gene: TRBV7-9

CDR3nt: TGTGCCAGCAGCTTATTCGGGGAGGCTGAAGCTTTCTTT
CDR3aa: CASSLFGEAEAFF
abundance: many
j_gene: TRBJ1-1
d_gene: -
v_gene: TRBV7-6

CDR3nt: TGTGCCAGCAGCCGCGGGCGGGTCTCTGAAAAACTGTTTTTT
CDR3aa: CASSRGRVSEKLFF
abundance: -
j_gene: TRBJ1-4
d_gene: -
v_gene: TRBV7-9

CDR3nt: TGTGCCAGCAGTTTTGAGGACAGGGGCCATACGCAGTATTTT
CDR3aa: CASSFEDRGHTQYF
abundance: few
j_gene: TRBJ2-3
d_gene: TRBD1
v_gene: TRBV28

CDR3nt: TGTGCCAGCAGCCGAGGGGATAGCGGGGCCGTATTCACAGATACGCAGTATTTT
CDR3aa: CASSRGDSGAVFTDTQYF
abundance: -
j_gene: TRBJ2-3
d_gene: TRBD2
v_gene: TRBV11-1

CDR3nt: TGTGCCAGCAGCGTCAGGGCCCCGGTAGCTTCTGGCTACACCTTC
CDR3aa: CASSVRAPVASGYTF
abundance: many
j_gene: TRBJ1-2
d_gene: -
v_gene: TRBV13

CDR3nt: TGCGCCAGCAGCCCCTATAAGGGGCGGGAGGTCTACGAGCAGTACTTC
CDR3aa: CASSPYKGREVYEQYF
abundance: -
j_gene: TRBJ2-7
d_gene: TRBD2
v_gene: TRBV4-3

CDR3nt: TGTGCCAGCAGCCAAGAGGTTTGGCTTCCTCAGTACTTC
CDR3aa: CASSQEVWLPQYF
abundance: few
j_gene: TRBJ2-7
d_gene: -
v_gene: TRBV14

CDR3nt: TGCAGTGCTTATTGGGGGGGGACTGAAGCTTTCTTT
CDR3aa: CSAYWGGTEAFF
abundance: -
j_gene: TRBJ1-1
d_gene: -
v_gene: TRBV20-1

CDR3nt: TGCGCCAGCAGCGAAGGGGTACGGACCGGGGAGCTGTTTTTT
CDR3aa: CASSEGVRTGELFF
abundance: few
j_gene: TRBJ2-2
d_gene: -
v_gene: TRBV5-1

CDR3nt: TGTGCCAGTAGCGTCTTCTGGACAGGGGGCGGAAATTACGAGCAGTACTTC
CDR3aa: CASSVFWTGGGNYEQYF
abundance: -
j_gene: TRBJ2-7
d_gene: TRBD1
v_gene: TRBV19

CDR3nt: TGTGCCAGCAGCTTAGGGCAGGGGAATAATTCACCCCTCCACTTT
CDR3aa: CASSLGQGNNSPLHF
abundance: many
j_gene: TRBJ1-6
d_gene: -
v_gene: TRBV7-2

CDR3nt: TGTGCCAGCATAAGCCGGCCCGGGACAGACAATTTCTATGGCTACACCTTC
CDR3aa: CASISRPGTDNFYGYTF
abundance: -
j_gene: TRBJ1-2
d_gene: TRBD1
v_gene: TRBV28

CDR3nt: TGTGCCAGCAGTTTCCGGGGATCCGGTGCGCAGCCCCAGCATTTT
CDR3aa: CASSFRGSGAQPQHF
abundance: few
j_gene: TRBJ1-5
d_gene: -
v_gene: TRBV12-3/TRBV12-4

CDR3nt: TGTGCCAGCAGCAAATCCGGGACTAGCGGGAGTAATGAGCAGTTCTTC
CDR3aa: CASSKSGTSGSNEQFF
abundance: -
j_gene: TRBJ2-1
d_gene: TRBD2
v_gene: TRBV7-3

CDR3nt: TGTGCCAGCAGCGACTCACTAGCGGGGGCTAACACCGGGGAGCTGTTTTTT
CDR3aa: CASSDSLAGANTGELFF
abundance: few
j_gene: TRBJ2-2
d_gene: TRBD2
v_gene: TRBV7-9

CDR3nt: TGTGCCAGCAGTTATCCGGGGACAGCTAACTATGGCTACACCTTC
CDR3aa: CASSYPGTANYGYTF
abundance: -
j_gene: TRBJ1-2
d_gene: TRBD1
v_gene: TRBV6-5

CDR3nt: TGCAGTGCTAGGGGGGGGATGAACACTGAAGCTTTCTTT
CDR3aa: CSARGGMNTEAFF
abundance: few
j_gene: TRBJ1-1
d_gene: -
v_gene: TRBV20-1

CDR3nt: TGTGCCAGCAGCCCCCCCGGGACAACTGGAAACACCATATATTTT
CDR3aa: CASSPPGTTGNTIYF
abundance: few
j_gene: TRBJ1-3
d_gene: -
v_gene: TRBV11-2

CDR3nt: TGTGCCAGCAGTCCCAAGAGCTCTGGAAACACCATATATTTT
CDR3aa: CASSPKSSGNTIYF
abundance: many
j_gene: TRBJ1-3
d_gene: -
v_gene: TRBV27

CDR3nt: TGTGCCAGTAGTACGGGACCGAAAAGCAATCAGCCCCAGCATTTT
CDR3aa: CASSTGPKSNQPQHF
abundance: few
j_gene: TRBJ1-5
d_gene: -
v_gene: TRBV19

CDR3nt: TGCGCCAGCAGCCAACAGGGGGCGCGAGGAGAGACCCAGTACTTC
CDR3aa: CASSQQGARGETQYF
abundance: few
j_gene: TRBJ2-5
d_gene: TRBD1
v_gene: TRBV4-1

CDR3nt: TGCGCCAGCAGCTTGGCCATAGGCCCCCAGAACATTCAGTACTTC
CDR3aa: CASSLAIGPQNIQYF
abundance: -
j_gene: TRBJ2-4
d_gene: -
v_gene: TRBV5-1

CDR3nt: TGTGCCAGCAGTTCTTCCAGGGGGACCTCTGAAGCTTTCTTT
CDR3aa: CASSSSRGTSEAFF
abundance: few
j_gene: TRBJ1-1
d_gene: TRBD1
v_gene: TRBV6-5

CDR3nt: TGTGCCAGCAGCAACGGTCTATACGGCGACACCGGGGAGCTGTTTTTT
CDR3aa: CASSNGLYGDTGELFF
abundance: few
j_gene: TRBJ2-2
d_gene: -
v_gene: TRBV7-9

CDR3nt: TGCAGTGCTCGGACGGGAAATGAAAAACTGTTTTTT
CDR3aa: CSARTGNEKLFF
abundance: once
j_gene: TRBJ1-4
d_gene: -
v_gene: TRBV20-1